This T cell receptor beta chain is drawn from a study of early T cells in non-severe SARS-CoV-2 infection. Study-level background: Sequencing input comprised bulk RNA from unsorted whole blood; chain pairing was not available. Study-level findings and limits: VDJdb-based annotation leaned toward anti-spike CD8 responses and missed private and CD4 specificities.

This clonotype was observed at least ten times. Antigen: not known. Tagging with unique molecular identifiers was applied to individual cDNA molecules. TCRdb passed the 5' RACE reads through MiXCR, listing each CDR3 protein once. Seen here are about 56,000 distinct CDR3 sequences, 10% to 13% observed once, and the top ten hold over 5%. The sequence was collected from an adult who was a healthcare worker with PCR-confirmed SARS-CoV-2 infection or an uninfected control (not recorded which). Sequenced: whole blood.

CDR3 DNA sequence: TGTGCCAGCAGCAAGACAGCCCCCTACGAGCAGTACTTC. Its protein is CASSKTAPYEQYF. V and J are TRBV12-3 or TRBV12-4 and TRBJ2-7, with a tentative D call TRBD1 (5 bases). With 6 bases removed from V and 2 bases from J, the gap between germline ends came to 11 bases. CDR3 size: 13 residues.